The 25 T cell receptor beta chains in this list originate from one sample, sequenced in a study of T cell repertoires in cytomegalovirus infection. TCRdb re-analysed the reads in MiXCR, keeping a single row per CDR3 protein. This sample has approximately 770,000 distinct CDR3 sequences, with under 35% found just once. No antigen has been identified for these receptors. The material sequenced was cultured CD8+ T cells from PBMCs, taken from culture after CMV antigen stimulation. The receptors stem from a human donor in good health (CMV status not recorded). Some clones in this sample may be carry-over from other donors' samples.

This clonotype was found many times. The chain carries TRBV15 and TRBJ2-2, with 7 bases lining up with TRBD2. This CDR3 is 15 amino acids long. CDR1 is LNHNV and CDR2 is YYDKDF in the germline V gene (reference sequence). Trimming at V came to 5 bases and at J to 6 bases, leaving 9 bases not matched to a gene. CDR3 region: CATSAPRGVAGELFF. For the CDR3, the DNA is TGTGCCACCAGCGCCCCACGGGGGGTGGCCGGGGAGCTGTTTTTT.

DNA for the CDR3: TGTGCCAGCAGTCCAGGACAGGGGCGTATAGTTACACCCCTCCACTTT. It specifies CASSPGQGRIVTPLHF. The chain recombines TRBV27 with TRBJ1-6; 9 bases map to TRBD1. The CDR3 length is 16 residues. The V segment lost 5 bases and the J segment 11 bases; nucleotides outside the gene matches: 13. The V gene's germline CDR1 is MNHEY and CDR2 SMNVEV (reference sequence).

The rearrangement links TRBV19 to TRBJ1-5, with TRBD1 as a possible D gene (6 bases). V was pared by 1 base and J by 4 bases, with 8 bases between. The germline V gene encodes CDR1 LNHDA and CDR2 SQIVND (reference sequence). This CDR3 is 14 amino acids long. The DNA for the CDR3 is TGTGCCAGTAGTATAGGGGGGCGTAATCAGCCCCAGCATTTT. Its protein is CASSIGGRNQPQHF.

This clonotype was recorded a few times. The chain joins TRBV7-6 to TRBJ2-2, with D possibly being TRBD1 or TRBD2 (5 bases each). Germline lookup yields CDR1 SGHVS and CDR2 FNYEAQ. V gave up 1 base and J gave up 1 base, with 13 bases separating them. The CDR3 has 17 residues. CDR3 nucleotide sequence: TGTGCCAGCAGCTTAGGGGGCGCGGGCTGGAACACCGGGGAGCTGTTTTTT. Its protein product is CASSLGGAGWNTGELFF.

This clonotype occurred a few times. The chain is built from TRBV5-4 and TRBJ2-7, with D possibly matching TRBD1 (5 bases). The CDR3 length is 14 residues. Germline V gene data show CDR1 as SGHNT and CDR2 as YYREEE (reference sequence). The V gene lost 0 bases and the J gene lost 6 bases, with 13 bases spanning the gap. The DNA for the CDR3 is TGTGCCAGCAGCTTGGACCCGACAGCCCCCGAGCAGTACGTC. Translating it yields CASSLDPTAPEQYV.

There are a few counts of this clonotype. DNA of the CDR3: TGTGCCAGCAGTGATTCGGGGAGCTCCTACAATGAGCAGTTCTTC. Translating it yields CASSDSGSSYNEQFF. The rearrangement joins TRBV2 to TRBJ2-1; D might be TRBD2 (5 bases). CDR1 SNHLY and CDR2 FYNNEI come from the germline V gene. V was trimmed by 3 bases and J by 0 bases, leaving 9 bases between them. The CDR3 covers 15 residues.

The V gene is TRBV7-6, the J gene TRBJ1-2; 7 bases fit TRBD1. There are 15 residues in the CDR3. V gave up 5 bases and J gave up 5 bases; unmatched junction bases: 11. Germline V lookup: CDR1 SGHVS, CDR2 FNYEAQ. DNA of the CDR3: TGTGCCAGCAGCATAGGTTCCCCAGGGGGTTATGGCTACACCTTC. Residues: CASSIGSPGGYGYTF.

The chain has TRBV6-6 and TRBJ2-7; TRBD1 aligns across 11 bases. Germline CDR1 MNHNY, CDR2 SVGAGI (reference sequence). The CDR3 covers 15 residues. V lost 4 bases, J lost 2 bases, and 4 bases stayed unmatched. CDR3 DNA: TGTGCCAGCAGTTGGGACAGGGGGAACCCCTACGAGCAGTACTTC. It encodes CASSWDRGNPYEQYF.

The chain carries TRBV9 and TRBJ1-1; D remains unclear. CDR3 length: 15 residues. V gave up 0 bases and J gave up 6 bases, with 15 bases separating them. The germline CDR1 and CDR2 sequences are SGDLS and YYNGEE. CDR3 coding DNA: TGTGCCAGCAGCGTAGGAGAGGGTTCGATGGCTGAAGCTTTCTTT. Protein sequence: CASSVGEGSMAEAFF.

This clonotype was seen more than once but under ten times. The chain recombines TRBV7-6 with TRBJ2-5; the D is unclear. The CDR3 is 14 amino acids. The germline V gene encodes CDR1 SGHVS and CDR2 FNYEAQ. V was cut by 4 bases and J by 5 bases, with 14 bases left in between. This chain's CDR3 is CASSSAGARETQYF. The CDR3 DNA is TGTGCCAGCAGCTCCGCTGGCGCGCGGGAGACCCAGTACTTC.

This clonotype was picked up a small number of times. This chain uses TRBV11-2 with TRBJ2-5; D is unclear. V was cut by 5 bases and J by 1 base, with 8 bases left in between. The length of the CDR3 is 13 residues. CDR1 and CDR2 from the germline V gene are SGHAT and FQNNGV. CDR3 residues: CASSDDPQETQYF. CDR3 sequence (DNA): TGTGCCAGCAGCGATGACCCCCAAGAGACCCAGTACTTC.

The gene calls are TRBV20-1 and TRBJ2-5; no clear D. The germline V gene has CDR1 DFQATT and CDR2 SNEGSKA (reference sequence). CDR3 length: 15 residues. The germline V and J ends were trimmed by 1 base and 0 bases, with 12 bases remaining between them. This CDR3 is CSARVVSNYQETQYF. CDR3 nucleotide sequence: TGCAGTGCTAGAGTGGTCAGCAACTACCAAGAGACCCAGTACTTC.

V and J are TRBV6-8 and TRBJ1-2, with D hard to call. The CDR3 is 16 amino acids. Trimming left V 2 bases short and J 6 bases short, with 19 bases between. Per the germline V gene, CDR1 is MNHGY and CDR2 is SAAAGT. The CDR3 DNA follows: TGTGCCAGCAGTTACCTCCTAAAAGGCGAGTTTGATGGCTACACCTTC. Its protein is CASSYLLKGEFDGYTF.

This clonotype showed up just a few times. The chain combines TRBV2 with TRBJ1-5, with unresolved D. CDR1 and CDR2 from the germline V gene are SNHLY and FYNNEI. The CDR3 totals 15 residues. Deletions cut 2 bases from V and 0 bases from J, with 8 bases between. The CDR3 loop is CASSEYRHSNQPQHF. Here the CDR3 DNA reads TGTGCCAGCAGTGAATACAGACATAGCAATCAGCCCCAGCATTTT.

V is TRBV20-1 and J is TRBJ2-5, with D perhaps TRBD2 (6 bases). The CDR3 length is 14 residues. The V end was cut by 3 bases, the J end by 5 bases, with 16 bases between. Germline V lookup: CDR1 DFQATT, CDR2 SNEGSKA (reference sequence). CDR3 in amino acids: CSASRDFIGETQYF. DNA of the CDR3: TGCAGTGCTAGTCGGGACTTTATTGGGGAGACCCAGTACTTC.

V and J are TRBV12-3 or TRBV12-4 and TRBJ2-2; 9 bases are a match to TRBD1. The CDR3 spans 17 residues. The J segment lost 4 bases and the V segment lost 3 bases, leaving 9 bases of the junction unmatched. CDR3 DNA: TGTGCCAGCAGTTTCGAACAGGGGGCCATTTTCACCGGGGAGCTGTTTTTT. It codes for CASSFEQGAIFTGELFF.

This clonotype was observed a few times. This chain uses TRBV6-8 with TRBJ2-3; tentatively, D is TRBD2 (5 bases). V lost 2 bases, J lost 7 bases, and 22 bases lay in between. Germline V gives CDR1 MNHGY, CDR2 SAAAGT. The CDR3 loop spans 17 amino acids. This CDR3 is CASSYGPEGTPVNTQYF. CDR3 nucleotide sequence: TGTGCCAGCAGTTACGGCCCTGAGGGCACCCCCGTGAATACGCAGTATTTT.

This rearrangement joins TRBV7-9 to TRBJ1-2, with D hard to call. The CDR3 length is 15 residues. Trimming stripped 2 bases from V and 0 bases from J, with 10 bases between. Germline V lookup: CDR1 SEHNR, CDR2 FQNEAQ (reference sequence). This CDR3 reads CASSLQQETNYGYTF. CDR3 DNA sequence: TGTGCCAGCAGCTTACAGCAGGAAACTAACTATGGCTACACCTTC.

The sample holds a few counts of this clonotype. In nucleotides, the CDR3 is TGTGCCAGTAGTATAGGAGGGAGGGAAACAGATACGCAGTATTTT. Translating gives CASSIGGRETDTQYF. This chain uses TRBV19 with TRBJ2-3, with 7 bases aligning to TRBD2. This CDR3 region has 15 residues. The germline gives CDR1 LNHDA, CDR2 SQIVND (reference sequence). V gave up 1 base and J gave up 3 bases; unmatched junction bases: 4.

In its sample, this clonotype was seen a few times. The chain combines TRBV12-3 or TRBV12-4 with TRBJ1-1; TRBD1 is a possible D gene (6 bases). The CDR3 contains 17 residues. Between the trimmed V and J ends, which lost 3 bases and 1 base, there was a span of 18 bases. The CDR3 DNA follows: TGTGCCAGCAGTTTCATCCTAATGCAGGGGAGGAACACTGAAGCTTTCTTT. Its protein product is CASSFILMQGRNTEAFF.

This clonotype was observed a few times. The chain couples TRBV20-1 to TRBJ1-6, with a tentative D call TRBD1 (6 bases). Per germline, CDR1 DFQATT and CDR2 SNEGSKA (reference sequence). Trimming took 1 base from V and 6 from J, leaving 16 bases between them. The CDR3 length is 16 residues. The CDR3 bases are TGCAGTGCTAGAGGTGCCACAGGGAGTTTTAATTCACCCCTCCACTTT. Amino acids: CSARGATGSFNSPLHF.

The J gene is TRBJ2-5, the V gene TRBV7-3; 8 bases match TRBD2. The CDR3 is made up of 15 amino acids. V shed 2 bases, J shed 1 base, and the junction held 3 bases outside the gene matches. CDR1 and CDR2 (germline): SGHTA, FQGTGA. CDR3 nucleotides: TGTGCCAGCAGCTTAGCCGGACTAGCCCAAGAGACCCAGTACTTC. This codes for CASSLAGLAQETQYF.

CDR3 coding DNA: TGTGCCAGCGGGGACAGAGAAGGCGAGCAGTACTTC. It is translated as CASGDREGEQYF. The chain links TRBV6-6 to TRBJ2-7; TRBD1 agrees at 7 bases. Trimming cost V 8 bases and J 6 bases; bases outside gene matches: 7. Germline CDR1 and CDR2: MNHNY and SVGAGI (reference sequence). The CDR3 is 12 residues long.

This clonotype was found a few times. The chain carries TRBV19 and TRBJ1-1, with D hard to call. The V gene lost 5 bases and the J gene lost 5 bases, with 18 bases spanning the gap. This CDR3 contains 15 residues. Germline CDR1 reads LNHDA; CDR2 reads SQIVND (reference sequence). The CDR3 here is CASSYHPEGLTEAFF. CDR3 DNA sequence: TGTGCCAGTAGTTACCACCCCGAAGGCTTGACTGAAGCTTTCTTT.

The gene calls are TRBV4-1 and TRBJ2-4; D not resolved. V was clipped by 5 bases and J by 8 bases, with 7 bases between them. This CDR3 has 11 residues. Per germline, CDR1 MGHRA and CDR2 YSYEKL. This chain's CDR3 is CASSDRDIQYF. The CDR3 DNA reads TGCGCCAGCAGCGACCGCGACATTCAGTACTTC.